These 21 T cell receptor beta chains were sequenced from one sample in a study of Tregs in tolerant kidney transplant recipients. Assay: immunoSEQ multiplex PCR; the TCRdb copy retains only in-frame clones and omits some. The sample spans about 6,400 clones; the ten largest clones claim approximately 39%. The nonmyeloablative bone marrow transplants came from related graft donors, with transient mixed chimerism. The sequences come from CD8+ T cells from blood (PBMCs), collected 12 months after the transplant. Receptors were obtained from a human patient who received a combined kidney and bone marrow transplant. Among the T cells, some may be from the graft donor.

Worth noting for this clone: The CDR3 extends 3 residues past the end of the read, so its final part is completed from the germline J gene. The chain links TRBV24-1 to TRBJ2-1; the match to TRBD2 covers 10 bases. The trim removed 6 bases at V and 4 bases at J, leaving 2 bases unmatched. This CDR3 is built from 14 residues. Germline-derived CDR1 and CDR2 are KGHDR and SFDVKD. Partial CDR3 DNA: TGTGCCACCAGTAGCGGGAGGGTATACAATGAG. This translates into CATSSGRVYNE. The complete CDR3 reads CATSSGRVYNEQFF.

Worth noting for this clone: The CDR3 end falls 3 residues outside the read, so it is completed with the germline J gene. The rearrangement uses TRBV7-9 and TRBJ2-7, with D unresolved. Germline lookup yields CDR1 SEHNR and CDR2 FQNEAQ (reference sequence). The CDR3 runs 11 residues. V lost 3 bases and J lost 4, with 4 bases in between. CDR3 DNA, as far as it was read: TGTGCCAGCAGCTTTTCATACGAG. Its protein product is CASSFSYE. The entire CDR3 protein reads CASSFSYEQYF. The entire variable domain, with the rest obtained from reference TRBV7-9 and TRBJ2-7, is as follows: DTGVSQNPRHKITKRGQNVTFRCDPISEHNRLYWYRQTLGQGPEFLTYFQNEAQLEKSRLLSDRFSAERPKGSFSTLEIQRTEQGDSAMYLCASSFSYEQYFGPGTRLTVT.

In regard to this clone: The read gets to within 3 residues of the CDR3 end, and the germline J gene fills in the rest. The chain has TRBV18 and TRBJ2-7; no firm D call. Trimming took 3 bases from V and 0 from J, leaving 9 bases between them. Germline values: CDR1 KGHSH, CDR2 LQKENI. The CDR3 sequence is 14 residues long. The DNA read from the CDR3 is TGTGCCAGCTCACCGTCCGGGTCCTCCTACGAG. This gives the protein CASSPSGSSYE. The full-length CDR3 reads as CASSPSGSSYEQYF.

In terms of frequency, this clone is large. The read terminates 3 residues ahead of where the CDR3 ends, so the germline J gene completes it. The chain recombines TRBV20-1 with TRBJ2-7; 9 nucleotides line up with TRBD1. CDR1 DFQATT and CDR2 SNEGSKA come from the germline V gene (reference sequence). The CDR3 loop spans 13 amino acids. Trimming cost V 5 bases and J 6 bases; bases outside gene matches: 8. CDR3 loop: CSAPGQGAVEQYF. The part of the CDR3 DNA that was read is TGCAGTGCTCCGGGACAGGGAGCTGTCGAG.

A note on this clone: The CDR3 end falls 3 residues outside the read, so it is completed with the germline J gene. V gene TRBV7-6 combines with J gene TRBJ2-1; 9 bases match TRBD1. Looked up from germline, CDR1 is SGHVS and CDR2 is FNYEAQ. This CDR3 contains 12 residues. The ends lost 4 bases at V and 9 bases at J; junction bases unmatched: 1. The sequenced part of the CDR3 DNA is TGTGCCAGCAGCTCGACAGGGGGTGAG. This codes for CASSSTGGE. The CDR3, in full, reads CASSSTGGEQFF.

About this clone itself: The read terminates 3 residues ahead of where the CDR3 ends, so the germline J gene completes it. The J gene is TRBJ2-3, the V gene TRBV7-3; the match to TRBD2 covers 11 bases. V gave up 4 bases and J gave up 3 bases; unmatched junction bases: 6. CDR1 and CDR2 (germline): SGHTA, FQGTGA. The CDR3 length is 16 residues. CDR3 loop: CASSSLAGDVTDTQYF. CDR3 bases read: TGTGCCAGCAGCTCACTAGCGGGAGATGTTACAGATACG.

A word on this clone: The read is 3 residues too short to cover the CDR3 end, so that end is filled in from the germline J gene. The chain recombines TRBV19 with TRBJ2-7; tentative D call: TRBD2 (5 bases). CDR1 LNHDA and CDR2 SQIVND come from the germline V gene (reference sequence). This CDR3 contains 17 residues. V gave up 5 bases and J gave up 0 bases, with 20 bases separating them. CDR3 residues: CASSPRASLSNSYEQYF. The CDR3 DNA, read in part, is TGTGCCAGTAGTCCCCGAGCTAGCCTGAGCAACTCCTACGAG.

As regards this clone: The read is 3 residues too short to cover the CDR3 end, so that end is filled in from the germline J gene. This chain connects TRBV20-1 to TRBJ1-1; 8 bases match TRBD1. The CDR3 sequence is 15 residues long. V was clipped by 2 bases and J by 1 base; unmatched bases: 6. From germline, CDR1 is DFQATT and CDR2 SNEGSKA (reference sequence). The covered CDR3 bases are TGCAGTGCTAGATCCCTTGGACAGGGGAACACTGAA. This encodes CSARSLGQGNTE. The full CDR3 is CSARSLGQGNTEAFF.

This CDR3 is CASSLGGGRGATEAFF. CDR3 bases read: TGTGCCAGCAGCTTAGGGGGCGGCAGGGGGGCCACTGAA. V gene TRBV13 combines with J gene TRBJ1-1; TRBD1 matches 7 bases. The missing CDR3 end, 3 residues past where the read stops, is filled in from the germline J gene. The CDR3 totals 16 residues. V dropped 0 bases and J dropped 4; count of bases not matched to a gene: 8. Germline V gene lookup returns CDR1 PRHDT and CDR2 FYEKMQ (reference sequence).

Details on this clone: The read terminates 3 residues before the CDR3 end, so the remaining end is supplied by the germline J gene. This chain connects TRBV20-1 to TRBJ2-2; D perhaps matches TRBD1 (6 bases). Germline V CDR1 and CDR2: DFQATT, SNEGSKA (reference sequence). The CDR3 is made up of 15 amino acids. V gave up 0 bases and J gave up 1 base, with 9 bases separating them. The CDR3 is CSARDWGQNTGELFF. Partial CDR3 DNA: TGCAGTGCTAGAGATTGGGGGCAGAACACCGGGGAG.

Regarding this clone: Read data end 3 residues before the CDR3 end; the end is taken from the germline J gene. This chain joins TRBV19 and TRBJ1-6; 8 positions match TRBD1. This CDR3 comprises 17 residues. The germline gives CDR1 LNHDA, CDR2 SQIVND (reference sequence). V was clipped by 2 bases and J by 0 bases; unmatched bases: 3. CDR3 DNA (partial): TGTGCCAGTAGTATATCGACAGGGGACTCCTATAATTCACCC. Its translation is CASSISTGDSYNSP. The entire CDR3 sequence reads CASSISTGDSYNSPLHF.

As regards this clone: The read gets to within 3 residues of the CDR3 end, and the germline J gene fills in the rest. The rearrangement links TRBV20-1 to TRBJ2-4; D perhaps matches TRBD1 (6 bases). The V end was cut by 2 bases, the J end by 0 bases, with 11 bases between. Germline lookup yields CDR1 DFQATT and CDR2 SNEGSKA (reference sequence). The CDR3 covers 15 residues. The part of the CDR3 DNA that was read is TGCAGTGCTAGATGGGGGCAGGTAGCCAAAAACATT. Its protein is CSARWGQVAKNI. The full CDR3 protein is CSARWGQVAKNIQYF.

A remark on this clone: The read halts 3 residues ahead of the CDR3 end, with the missing end drawn from the germline J gene. The chain is built from TRBV2 and TRBJ2-7, with D possibly being TRBD1 (7 bases). CDR3 size: 14 residues. Germline values: CDR1 SNHLY, CDR2 FYNNEI. V was trimmed by 6 bases and J by 3 bases, leaving 15 bases between them. CDR3 loop: CASSSGGGGYEQYF. The covered CDR3 bases are TGTGCCAGCAGCTCAGGGGGAGGCGGCTACGAG.

Comment on this clone: The read gets to within 3 residues of the CDR3 end, and the germline J gene fills in the rest. This chain uses TRBV6-1 with TRBJ1-5, with 7 bases matching TRBD1. Germline values: CDR1 MNHNS, CDR2 SASEGT. J was trimmed by 7 bases and V by 4 bases; bases with no gene match: 4. CDR3 length: 13 amino acids. CDR3 DNA (partial): TGTGCCAGCAGTGGACAGGGTCGCCAGCCC. As protein: CASSGQGRQP. The whole CDR3 sequence reads CASSGQGRQPQHF.

To note about this clone: Sequencing ends 3 residues short of the CDR3 end; the germline J gene provides the rest. The chain uses TRBV20-1 and TRBJ2-1; 12 bases align to TRBD1. The germline V gene has CDR1 DFQATT and CDR2 SNEGSKA (reference sequence). V gave up 6 bases and J gave up 9 bases; unmatched junction bases: 6. CDR3 size: 13 residues. CDR3 DNA (partial): TGCAGTGCCCCGGGACAGGGGGCGAGTGAG. Translating it yields CSAPGQGASE. In full, the CDR3 reads CSAPGQGASEQFF.

Notes on this clone: The read comes to an end 3 residues before the CDR3 does, leaving the germline J gene to fill in the end. J is TRBJ2-7 and V is TRBV7-2, with 8 bases fitting TRBD1. Germline loops: CDR1 SGHTA, CDR2 FQGNSA. The CDR3 is 13 amino acids. V shed 3 bases and J 4 bases; nucleotides not matched to a gene: 2. The sequenced CDR3 bases are TGTGCCAGCAGCTTTTACAGGGGGTACGAG. As protein: CASSFYRGYE. The whole CDR3 protein reads CASSFYRGYEQYF.

As to this clone: At the DNA level, this CDR3 is encoded by other sequences in the same sample as well. The sequenced part of the CDR3 DNA is TGCAGTGCTAGAGATCGAGGCGGCAGCTCCTACAATGAG. It specifies CSARDRGGSSYNE. The CDR3, in full, reads CSARDRGGSSYNEQFF. The V gene is TRBV20-1, the J gene TRBJ2-1, with D unresolved. The read terminates 3 residues ahead of where the CDR3 ends, so the germline J gene completes it. The length of the CDR3 is 16 residues. Trimming shortened V by 0 bases and J by 0 bases, and 12 bases separated the two germline ends. CDR1 is DFQATT and CDR2 is SNEGSKA in the germline V gene (reference sequence).

On this clone: The read comes to an end 3 residues before the CDR3 does, leaving the germline J gene to fill in the end. The chain uses TRBV7-8 and TRBJ2-7; weak D call: TRBD2 (6 bases). This CDR3 spans 15 amino acids. The germline V gene encodes CDR1 SGHVS and CDR2 FQNEAQ. V was cut by 5 bases and J by 4 bases, with 18 bases left in between. This CDR3 reads CASSLDPLAGYEQYF. CDR3 DNA, as far as it was read: TGTGCCAGCAGCCTCGACCCCCTGGCGGGGTACGAG.

The CDR3 is CASSVGTSVSTDTQYF. The CDR3 bases that were read are TGTGCCAGCAGCGTGGGGACTAGCGTTAGCACAGATACG. V is TRBV9 and J is TRBJ2-3; 10 bases are shared with TRBD2. The DNA ends 3 residues before the CDR3 does, and the rest of the CDR3 is filled in from the germline J gene. The length of the CDR3 is 16 residues. V was pared by 2 bases and J by 0 bases, with 3 bases of the junction left unmatched. The germline V gene encodes CDR1 SGDLS and CDR2 YYNGEE.

Remarks on this clone: The read is 3 residues too short to cover the CDR3 end, so that end is filled in from the germline J gene. The chain employs TRBV6-2 or TRBV6-3 and TRBJ1-5, with D possibly TRBD1 on 6 matching bases. Germline CDR1 reads MNHEY; CDR2 reads SVGEGT. V lost 7 bases and J lost 7, with 14 bases in between. The CDR3 contains 13 residues. The CDR3 spells CASKDQGNQPQHF. CDR3 DNA, as far as it was read: TGTGCCAGCAAGGACCAGGGGAACCAGCCC.

On this clone itself: Coverage ceases 3 residues before the CDR3 finishes, and the germline J gene fills in the end. The chain combines TRBV7-6 with TRBJ2-1, with 7 positions matching TRBD1. The ends lost 3 bases at V and 6 bases at J; junction bases unmatched: 2. This CDR3 is built from 13 residues. The V gene's germline CDR1 is SGHVS and CDR2 FNYEAQ. The CDR3 loop is CASSLGQINEQFF. Partial CDR3 DNA: TGTGCCAGCAGCTTGGGACAGATCAATGAG.